Listed below are T cell receptor beta chains from one sample, sequenced in a study of blood T cell repertoires in COVID-19. Produced via immunoSEQ multiplex PCR; TCRdb's table is partial and in-frame only. The sample lists about 320,000 clones, 86% occurring once. The sequenced material came from peripheral blood. These receptors all come from a woman aged 45 to 65 with acute or convalescent COVID-19. CDR3s include the opening cysteine and the closing phenylalanine or tryptophan. Fields, in order: clone size, D gene, CDR3 length, J gene, V gene, CDR3 DNA, CDR3 protein. D genes are given only for firm matches. The size of a clone is reported for some rows only, either as once, few or many, or as a class for expanded clones.

>once|.|13|TRBJ2-7|TRBV5-1
TGCGCCAGCAGCTTGAGAGGGTCCGACGAGCAGTACTTC
CASSLRGSDEQYF
>.|.|13|TRBJ1-2|TRBV12-3/TRBV12-4
TGTGCCAGCAGTTCCAGGATCAACTATGGCTACACCTTC
CASSSRINYGYTF
>.|TRBD2|17|TRBJ2-1|TRBV5-1
TGCGCCAGCAGCTTTGGGACTAGCGGAATCTCCTACAATGAGCAGTTCTTC
CASSFGTSGISYNEQFF
>.|.|16|TRBJ2-7|TRBV7-8
TGTGCCAGCAGCTTAGTTCGGCGGCAGGGGATCTACGAGCAGTACTTC
CASSLVRRQGIYEQYF
>.|TRBD2|15|TRBJ2-5|TRBV11-2
TGTGCCAGCAGCCCCGGACTAGCGGGAGAAGAGACCCAGTACTTC
CASSPGLAGEETQYF
>.|TRBD1|17|TRBJ1-6|TRBV7-9
TGTGCCAGCAGCTTATTCGGGACAGGGGGCTTTAGGTCACCCCTCCACTTT
CASSLFGTGGFRSPLHF
>once|TRBD1|14|TRBJ2-7|TRBV19
TGTGCCAGTAGTCGGGACAGTGTCTCCTACGAGCAGTACTTC
CASSRDSVSYEQYF
>.|.|15|TRBJ1-3|TRBV25-1
TGTGCCAGCAGTCTTGGACAGCTCTCTGGAAACACCATATATTTT
CASSLGQLSGNTIYF
>.|TRBD1|16|TRBJ2-2|TRBV5-1
TGCGCCAGCAGCCCGGGGGGGACAGGGGCCCCCGGGGAGCTGTTTTTT
CASSPGGTGAPGELFF
>.|.|13|TRBJ2-3|TRBV5-4
TGTGCCAGCAGCTTGTCCGGGGAAGATACGCAGTATTTT
CASSLSGEDTQYF
>.|TRBD2|14|TRBJ2-5|TRBV7-9
TGTGCCAGCAGCTTGGGACTAGCTAAGGAGACCCAGTACTTC
CASSLGLAKETQYF
>.|.|15|TRBJ2-1|TRBV10-3
TGTGCCATCAGGAAACTAGGTCAAACAGTAAATGAGCAGTTCTTC
CAIRKLGQTVNEQFF
>.|.|12|TRBJ1-2|TRBV7-9
TGTGCCAGCAGCTTCCGGGGGTCTGGCTACACCTTC
CASSFRGSGYTF
>few|.|14|TRBJ1-5|TRBV2
TGTGCCAGCAGTCAAACAAATAGCAATCAGCCCCAGCATTTT
CASSQTNSNQPQHF
>.|.|12|TRBJ1-2|TRBV30
TGTGCCTGGAGTACGGGGTACTATGGCTACACCTTC
CAWSTGYYGYTF
>.|TRBD1|16|TRBJ1-4|TRBV18
TGTGCCAGCTCACTTACCACCGGGACAGCTGATGAAAAACTGTTTTTT
CASSLTTGTADEKLFF
>once|TRBD2|18|TRBJ2-2|TRBV10-1
TGCGCCAGCAGGATAGGACTAGCGGGTGGGTTGGACACCGGGGAGCTGTTTTTT
CASRIGLAGGLDTGELFF